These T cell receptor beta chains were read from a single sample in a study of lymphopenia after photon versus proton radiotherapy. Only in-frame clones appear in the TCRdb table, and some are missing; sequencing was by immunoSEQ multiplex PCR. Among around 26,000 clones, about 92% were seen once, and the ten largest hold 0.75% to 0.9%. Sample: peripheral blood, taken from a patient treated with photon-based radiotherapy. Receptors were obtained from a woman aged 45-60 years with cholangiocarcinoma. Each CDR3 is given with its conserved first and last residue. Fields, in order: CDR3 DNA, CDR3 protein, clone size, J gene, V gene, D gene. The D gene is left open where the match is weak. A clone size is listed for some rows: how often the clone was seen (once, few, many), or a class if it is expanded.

CDR3 DNA: TGTGCCAGCAGCCATCCTAGTATGTCTGGAAACACCATATATTTT
CDR3 protein: CASSHPSMSGNTIYF
clone size: NA
J gene: TRBJ1-3
V gene: TRBV28
D gene: NA

CDR3 DNA: TGCGCCAGCAGCCAAGGTGTATTGAACACTGAAGCTTTCTTT
CDR3 protein: CASSQGVLNTEAFF
clone size: NA
J gene: TRBJ1-1
V gene: TRBV4-1
D gene: NA

CDR3 DNA: TGTGCCAGCAGTTTATGGCCGACAGGCGGTAAAACTGAAGCTTTCTTT
CDR3 protein: CASSLWPTGGKTEAFF
clone size: NA
J gene: TRBJ1-1
V gene: TRBV27
D gene: NA

CDR3 DNA: TGTGCCAGTAGTATTGCGGGGAACTCCTACGAGCAGTACTTC
CDR3 protein: CASSIAGNSYEQYF
clone size: NA
J gene: TRBJ2-7
V gene: TRBV19
D gene: NA

CDR3 DNA: TGTGCTAGTGCCTCGGACGGAGGCGGCTACACCTTC
CDR3 protein: CASASDGGGYTF
clone size: NA
J gene: TRBJ1-2
V gene: TRBV12-5
D gene: NA

CDR3 DNA: TGTGCCAGCAGTTTTGAGGGGGCTACATACAATGAGCAGTTCTTC
CDR3 protein: CASSFEGATYNEQFF
clone size: once
J gene: TRBJ2-1
V gene: TRBV28
D gene: TRBD1

CDR3 DNA: TGTGCCAGCTCAACAGCCGGGACCGGCTCTGGAAACACCATATATTTT
CDR3 protein: CASSTAGTGSGNTIYF
clone size: NA
J gene: TRBJ1-3
V gene: TRBV18
D gene: NA

CDR3 DNA: TGTGCCAGCAGCTTAGACCAAGAGACCCAGTACTTC
CDR3 protein: CASSLDQETQYF
clone size: once
J gene: TRBJ2-5
V gene: TRBV7-2
D gene: NA

CDR3 DNA: TGCGCCAGCAGCTGGGCAACGGGACAGGGTCAAGAGACCCAGTACTTC
CDR3 protein: CASSWATGQGQETQYF
clone size: NA
J gene: TRBJ2-5
V gene: TRBV5-1
D gene: TRBD1

CDR3 DNA: TGCGCCAGCAGCCGAATCGCGTCCGGGATTAACTATGGCTACACCTTC
CDR3 protein: CASSRIASGINYGYTF
clone size: NA
J gene: TRBJ1-2
V gene: TRBV4-1
D gene: NA

CDR3 DNA: TGTGCCAGCAGCTGGACAGGGAACACCGGGGAGCTGTTTTTT
CDR3 protein: CASSWTGNTGELFF
clone size: NA
J gene: TRBJ2-2
V gene: TRBV5-8
D gene: TRBD1

CDR3 DNA: TGTGCCAGCAGTTTCAACCAAGAGACCCAGTACTTC
CDR3 protein: CASSFNQETQYF
clone size: NA
J gene: TRBJ2-5
V gene: TRBV27
D gene: NA

CDR3 DNA: TGTGCCATCAGTCTGACAGGGCCATTATCGATGAACACTGAAGCTTTCTTT
CDR3 protein: CAISLTGPLSMNTEAFF
clone size: once
J gene: TRBJ1-1
V gene: TRBV10-3
D gene: TRBD1

CDR3 DNA: TGTGCCATCAGTGAGTCGGGAGGACAGGGGATTATTGGGGGCTACACCTTC
CDR3 protein: CAISESGGQGIIGGYTF
clone size: NA
J gene: TRBJ1-2
V gene: TRBV10-3
D gene: TRBD1

CDR3 DNA: TGCGCCAGCAGCTTCAGGGGTCCCAATCAGCCCCAGCATTTT
CDR3 protein: CASSFRGPNQPQHF
clone size: NA
J gene: TRBJ1-5
V gene: TRBV4-1
D gene: NA

CDR3 DNA: TGTGCCAGCAGCTCCTATCCGACAGAGGACAATCAGCCCCAGCATTTT
CDR3 protein: CASSSYPTEDNQPQHF
clone size: NA
J gene: TRBJ1-5
V gene: TRBV7-9
D gene: NA

CDR3 DNA: TGTGCCAGCAGCCGAGAAGAAAAACTGTTTTTT
CDR3 protein: CASSREEKLFF
clone size: NA
J gene: TRBJ1-4
V gene: TRBV7-9
D gene: NA

CDR3 DNA: TGTGCCAGCAGCTTGCCAGGGGGCGCAAACAATGAGCAGTTCTTC
CDR3 protein: CASSLPGGANNEQFF
clone size: NA
J gene: TRBJ2-1
V gene: TRBV7-9
D gene: TRBD1

CDR3 DNA: TGCGCCAGCAGCGCACAAGAGGGCCAGCAAGCTAACTATGGCTACACCTTC
CDR3 protein: CASSAQEGQQANYGYTF
clone size: once
J gene: TRBJ1-2
V gene: TRBV4-1
D gene: NA

CDR3 DNA: TGTGCCAGCAGCTTAGAGGGGCCCACAGATACGCAGTATTTT
CDR3 protein: CASSLEGPTDTQYF
clone size: NA
J gene: TRBJ2-3
V gene: TRBV11-3
D gene: NA

CDR3 DNA: TGCGCCAGCAGCCCAGGGACAGGGCGAGGGGAGCAGTACTTC
CDR3 protein: CASSPGTGRGEQYF
clone size: NA
J gene: TRBJ2-7
V gene: TRBV5-1
D gene: TRBD1

CDR3 DNA: TGTGCCATCAGTGAGACAGGAGGCTCTGGAAACACCATATATTTT
CDR3 protein: CAISETGGSGNTIYF
clone size: NA
J gene: TRBJ1-3
V gene: TRBV10-3
D gene: NA